The 17 T cell receptor beta chains listed next were all sequenced from one sample in a study of blood T cell repertoires in COVID-19. The repertoire was sequenced with immunoSEQ multiplex PCR; TCRdb's copy has only in-frame clones and lacks some. The sample comprises roughly 50,000 clones, around 85% of which are singletons, and under 6% rests with the top ten. The sample consisted of peripheral blood. All receptors derive from a woman in her sixties with acute or convalescent COVID-19.

The chain joins TRBV5-1 to TRBJ1-2, with TRBD1 as a possible D gene (5 bases). V was trimmed by 2 bases and J by 4 bases, leaving 12 bases between them. Germline V gene data show CDR1 as SGHRS and CDR2 as YFSETQ. This CDR3 has 14 amino acids. CDR3: CASSFQGGGYGYTF. CDR3 bases: TGCGCCAGCAGCTTCCAGGGTGGTGGCTATGGCTACACCTTC.

This chain links TRBV2 with TRBJ1-1; tentative D call: TRBD1 (5 bases). Trimming shortened V by 2 bases and J by 5 bases, and 12 bases separated the two germline ends. The CDR3 runs 14 residues. Germline loops: CDR1 SNHLY, CDR2 FYNNEI. The DNA of the CDR3 is TGTGCCAGCAGTGAAAGGGGCCAGACTACTGAAGCTTTCTTT. Translated, it gives CASSERGQTTEAFF.

The chain joins TRBV7-8 to TRBJ1-1; D may be TRBD1 (6 bases). The CDR3 has 14 amino acids. Trimming left V 3 bases short and J 5 bases short, with 13 bases between. Germline CDR1 and CDR2: SGHVS and FQNEAQ. Here the CDR3 DNA reads TGTGCCAGCAGCTTTAGCGCGAGGGGGACTGAAGCTTTCTTT. As protein: CASSFSARGTEAFF.

The V call is TRBV30, the J call TRBJ2-7, with 11 positions matching TRBD1. Germline V CDR1 and CDR2: GTSNPN, SVGIG (reference sequence). Losses at the gene ends were 2 bases for V and 4 bases for J; bases not matched to a gene: 4. The CDR3 contains 14 residues. Here the CDR3 reads CAWSPGQGAYEQYF. The CDR3, as DNA: TGTGCCTGGAGTCCCGGACAGGGGGCTTACGAGCAGTACTTC. Based on the CDR3 plus reference TRBV30 and TRBJ2-7, the full variable domain is SQTIHQWPATLVQPVGSPLSLECTVEGTSNPNLYWYRQAAGRGLQLLFYSVGIGQISSEVPQNLSASRPQDRQFILSSKKLLLSDSGFYLCAWSPGQGAYEQYFGPGTRLTVT.

This chain links TRBV2 with TRBJ1-4, with unresolved D. The CDR3 contains 13 residues. V was clipped by 9 bases and J by 0 bases, with 8 bases between them. CDR1 is SNHLY, CDR2 FYNNEI, per germline. CDR3 residues: CARGSATNEKLFF. CDR3 sequence (DNA): TGTGCCAGAGGGAGTGCAACTAATGAAAAACTGTTTTTT.

This rearrangement joins TRBV5-1 to TRBJ1-2, with 10 bases identical to TRBD1. Germline V gene data show CDR1 as SGHRS and CDR2 as YFSETQ. The CDR3 consists of 17 residues. J gave up 4 bases and V 4 bases, and 13 bases lay outside the gene matches. Here the CDR3 DNA reads TGCGCCAGCAGCCTATCGGGGGCGACAGGGGGCATCTATGGCTACACCTTC. Translation gives CASSLSGATGGIYGYTF.

The V and J genes are TRBV3-1 (or the pseudogene TRBV3-2) and TRBJ2-5, with D possibly TRBD2 on 5 matching bases. Germline loops: CDR1 LGHDT, CDR2 YNNKEL (reference sequence). The V and J ends lost 3 bases and 2 bases respectively, with 16 bases between them. CDR3 size: 16 residues. The CDR3 sequence is CASSQEARRIQETQYF. The CDR3 DNA reads TGTGCCAGCAGCCAGGAGGCGCGTCGCATTCAAGAGACCCAGTACTTC.

There are a few counts of this clone. The chain is built from TRBV3-1 (or the pseudogene TRBV3-2) and TRBJ1-2; TRBD1 matches at 7 bases. After removal of 1 base from V and 10 bases from J, the junction contained 9 bases not matched to a gene. This CDR3 is built from 14 residues. Germline loops: CDR1 LGHDT, CDR2 YNNKEL (reference sequence). The chain's CDR3 is CASSQAGRGDHYTF. CDR3 sequence (DNA): TGTGCCAGCAGCCAAGCGGGCAGGGGGGATCACTACACCTTC.

The count of this clone is one. V gene TRBV4-1 combines with J gene TRBJ2-3, with a possible D match to TRBD2 (5 bases). Trimming removed 4 bases at V and 6 bases at J, with 23 bases between. This CDR3 is built from 17 residues. Per germline, CDR1 MGHRA and CDR2 YSYEKL. The CDR3 nucleotides are TGCGCCAGCAGCCGGCTGCCCGGGGTGGCGGCGCCCGATACGCAGTATTTT. This codes for CASSRLPGVAAPDTQYF.

The CDR3 is CASFGTANTEAFF. CDR3 DNA: TGTGCCAGCTTCGGGACAGCGAACACTGAAGCTTTCTTT. The chain combines TRBV5-5 with TRBJ1-1; 7 bases fit TRBD1. The CDR3 is 13 residues long. Germline V gene data show CDR1 as SGHKS and CDR2 as YYEKEE (reference sequence). V lost 7 bases to trimming and J lost 1 base; unmatched junction nucleotides: 4.

This clone was found once. The chain links TRBV11-3 to TRBJ2-1; possible D gene TRBD2, 5 bases. Per the germline V gene, CDR1 is SGHNT and CDR2 is YENEEA. This CDR3 has 14 amino acids. The V end lost 1 base, the J end lost 5 bases, and 9 bases lay between the germline ends. CDR3 region: CASSLVGVNNEQFF. DNA of the CDR3: TGTGCCAGCAGCTTAGTGGGAGTCAACAATGAGCAGTTCTTC.

The gene calls are TRBV5-3 and TRBJ1-1; D is unresolved. TRBV5-3 belongs to the ORF category, with a function that is uncertain. V lost 4 bases and J lost 0, with 13 bases in between. The CDR3 sequence is 15 residues long. CDR3: CARSTREHMNTEAFF. In nucleotides, the CDR3 is TGTGCCAGAAGCACCCGGGAGCACATGAACACTGAAGCTTTCTTT.

V gene TRBV5-8 combines with J gene TRBJ2-1; 9 bases line up with TRBD2. The CDR3 length is 17 residues. V lost 0 bases, J lost 0 bases, and 4 bases stayed unmatched. CDR1 and CDR2 from the germline V gene are SGHTS and YDEGEE. CDR3 sequence: CASSLGRGRASYNEQFF. Here the CDR3 DNA reads TGTGCCAGCAGCTTGGGTCGCGGGAGGGCCTCCTACAATGAGCAGTTCTTC.

V usage is TRBV5-1 and J usage is TRBJ1-2; possible D gene TRBD1, 5 bases. The V end was cut by 1 base, the J end by 1 base, with 8 bases between. From germline, CDR1 is SGHRS and CDR2 YFSETQ. The CDR3 contains 14 residues. Written as DNA, the CDR3 is TGCGCCAGCAGCTTGACAGGTATTAACTATGGCTACACCTTC. Translation: CASSLTGINYGYTF. The full variable domain, its missing parts supplied by reference TRBV5-1 and TRBJ1-2, is KAGVTQTPRYLIKTRGQQVTLSCSPISGHRSVSWYQQTPGQGLQFLFEYFSETQRNKGNFPGRFSGRQFSNSRSEMNVSTLELGDSALYLCASSLTGINYGYTFGSGTRLTVV.

The rearrangement uses TRBV19 and TRBJ2-2; the D gene is possibly TRBD1 (6 bases). The CDR3 loop spans 15 amino acids. The V end lost 3 bases, the J end lost 6 bases, and 14 bases lay between the germline ends. Germline V gives CDR1 LNHDA, CDR2 SQIVND (reference sequence). DNA of the CDR3: TGTGCCAGTAGTATCCTACAGGGAAGGGCCGGGGAGCTGTTTTTT. Residues: CASSILQGRAGELFF.

This clone showed up just once. The rearrangement joins TRBV23-1 to TRBJ1-2; 7 bases agree with TRBD1. TRBV23-1 belongs to the ORF category, with a function that is uncertain. This CDR3 spans 16 amino acids. V lost 8 bases and J lost 3; bases outside the gene matches: 15. CDR3 nucleotide sequence: TGCGCCAGCGCTAGAGGGGCGGTAACAGGGGACTATGGCTACACCTTC. Translating gives CASARGAVTGDYGYTF.

The V and J genes are TRBV11-3 and TRBJ1-3; D is ambiguous. V lost 4 bases and J lost 3, with 16 bases in between. The CDR3 spans 16 residues. CDR1 is SGHNT and CDR2 is YENEEA in the germline V gene. The CDR3 region is CASSSLHGRYGNTIYF. Written as DNA, the CDR3 is TGTGCCAGCAGCTCTCTCCATGGGAGATATGGAAACACCATATATTTT.